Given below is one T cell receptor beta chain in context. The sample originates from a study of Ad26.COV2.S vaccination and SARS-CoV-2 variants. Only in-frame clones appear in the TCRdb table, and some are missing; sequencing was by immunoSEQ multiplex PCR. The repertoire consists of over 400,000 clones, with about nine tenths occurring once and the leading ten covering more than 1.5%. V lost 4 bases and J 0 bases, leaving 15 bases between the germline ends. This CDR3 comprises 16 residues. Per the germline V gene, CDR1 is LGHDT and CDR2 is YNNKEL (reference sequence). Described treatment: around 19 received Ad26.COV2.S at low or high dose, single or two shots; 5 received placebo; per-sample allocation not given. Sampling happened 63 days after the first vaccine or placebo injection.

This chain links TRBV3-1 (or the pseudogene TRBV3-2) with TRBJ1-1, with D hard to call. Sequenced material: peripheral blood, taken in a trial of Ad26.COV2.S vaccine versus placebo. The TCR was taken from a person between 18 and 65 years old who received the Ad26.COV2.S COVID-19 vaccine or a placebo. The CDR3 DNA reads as TGTGCCAGCAGCCCCCCTTCGGCTCTCATGAACACTGAAGCTTTCTTT. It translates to CASSPPSALMNTEAFF.